This TCR beta chain was sequenced for a study of blood T cell repertoires in COVID-19. Study-level information: T cells, B-cell-depleted T cells, or PBMCs supplied cDNA or gDNA.

Per the authors' pipeline: Researchers report that nucleated cell counts were estimated from reference gene primer amplification. Produced via immunoSEQ multiplex PCR; TCRdb's table is partial and in-frame only. D and trimming come from the DNA, and the V and J calls and clone size come from that table. The sample includes over 250,000 clones, 91% of them seen just once. V trimming: 4 bases; J trimming: 3 bases; junction bases outside the gene matches: 2. This CDR3 region has 15 residues. Germline CDR1 is PRHDT and CDR2 is FYEKMQ (reference sequence). Enrolled during active infection, Seattle patients were then followed longitudinally.

V is TRBV13 and J is TRBJ2-5; 13 bases map to TRBD2. This receptor was taken from a person under 35 with COVID-19, enrolled during active disease. Sequencing was performed on peripheral blood. CDR3 protein: CASSSLAGGEETQYF. The CDR3, as DNA: TGTGCCAGCAGCTCACTAGCGGGGGGGGAAGAGACCCAGTACTTC.